The present TCR beta chain was sequenced within a study of neurological immune-mediated disorders. The study, taken as a whole, reports: Expansion of TCR clones was greatest in HTLV-1-associated myelopathy and smallest in multiple sclerosis, where it fell below that of healthy controls.

The yield of each sequencing run was over 160 million TCR-beta sequences from 15-18 subjects. In TCRdb, the 5' RACE reads were re-called with MiXCR into one record per CDR3 protein. Altogether approximately 100,000 distinct CDR3 sequences are present, approximately 11% being singletons, with the ten largest covering 2.5% to 4%. Germline V gives CDR1 GTSNPN, CDR2 SVGIG (reference sequence). The CDR3 consists of 16 residues. The V end lost 4 bases, the J end lost 6 bases, and 23 bases lay between the germline ends. This clonotype was seen at least ten times. As yet, its antigen is unknown. The time point was: longitudinal time-point 3. 2 million unsorted PBMCs were stored in RNAlater at -80 °C before RNA extraction.

This receptor was identified in a female donor with HTLV-1-associated myelopathy (HAM/TSP). The chain combines TRBV30 with TRBJ2-3; possibly TRBD1 or TRBD2 for D (6 bases each). The material sequenced was PBMCs. The CDR3 is CAWTRRDMAVVDTQYF. DNA of the CDR3: TGTGCCTGGACACGGAGGGACATGGCGGTTGTCGATACGCAGTATTTT.